The 21 T cell receptor beta chains given below trace back to one sample, sequenced in a study. TCRdb re-called the RT-PCR reads through MiXCR, storing one row per CDR3 protein. The table shows about 680,000 distinct CDR3 sequences, with over 12% occurring only once. Sequencing was carried out using memory CD4+ T cells from blood. These receptors originate from a female donor in good health, serving as a healthy control.

This clonotype turned up a few times. The CDR3 bases are TGTGCCAGCGTCGGGAGCACCATATATTTT. The encoded protein is CASVGSTIYF. The rearrangement uses TRBV7-2 and TRBJ1-3; D is unresolved. The germline V and J ends were trimmed by 8 bases and 9 bases, with 8 bases remaining between them. The germline CDR1 and CDR2 sequences are SGHTA and FQGNSA. The CDR3 is 10 residues long.

This clonotype was picked up a small number of times. The chain carries TRBV12-3 or TRBV12-4 and TRBJ1-2, with 8 positions matching TRBD1. This CDR3 comprises 14 residues. The V segment lost 5 bases and the J segment 8 bases; nucleotides outside the gene matches: 10. The CDR3 sequence: CASSPTGALGGYTF. In nucleotides, the CDR3 is TGTGCCAGCAGTCCGACAGGGGCTCTGGGGGGCTACACCTTC.

This clonotype appeared a few times. V and J are TRBV9 and TRBJ2-2; maybe TRBD1 (5 bases). The length of the CDR3 is 16 residues. Germline V gene sequence: CDR1 SGDLS, CDR2 YYNGEE. V lost 0 bases and J 5 bases, leaving 14 bases between the germline ends. This CDR3 reads CASSVGAGPRTGELFF. In nucleotides, the CDR3 is TGTGCCAGCAGCGTAGGGGCAGGGCCGAGGACCGGGGAGCTGTTTTTT.

The gene calls are TRBV7-2 and TRBJ2-7, with D unresolved. The CDR3 spans 16 residues. With 5 bases removed from V and 2 bases from J, the gap between germline ends came to 19 bases. Germline CDR1 and CDR2: SGHTA and FQGNSA. The CDR3 sequence: CASSPPPREITYEQYF. The CDR3 nucleotides read TGTGCCAGCAGCCCCCCCCCCCGTGAAATTACCTACGAGCAGTACTTC.

The chain is built from TRBV6-1 and TRBJ2-7; 7 bases match TRBD1. The CDR3 sequence is 14 residues long. Germline V gene sequence: CDR1 MNHNS, CDR2 SASEGT. With 8 bases clipped from V and 2 bases from J, the junction kept 9 bases outside the gene matches. Here the CDR3 DNA reads TGTGCCAGCGAAGGGACAGTCCGGGCCTACGAGCAGTACTTC. It codes for CASEGTVRAYEQYF.

This clonotype was picked up many times. The J gene is TRBJ2-1, the V gene TRBV14; 9 nucleotides line up with TRBD2. Germline CDR1 reads SGHDN; CDR2 reads FVKESK. Trimming took 4 bases from V and 5 from J; bases not matched to a gene: 6. CDR3 size: 15 residues. Here the CDR3 reads CASSLRLAANNEQFF. CDR3 sequence (DNA): TGTGCCAGCAGCCTCAGACTAGCGGCCAACAATGAGCAGTTCTTC.

This clonotype has a handful of counts. The chain has TRBV20-1 and TRBJ2-3, with D perhaps given as TRBD1 or TRBD2 (6 bases each). Germline assignment: CDR1 DFQATT and CDR2 SNEGSKA (reference sequence). V lost 3 bases and J lost 4, with 20 bases in between. The CDR3 spans 16 residues. CDR3 in amino acids: CSARGTRGRESDTQYF. CDR3 in DNA: TGCAGTGCTAGGGGGACTCGGGGGCGGGAATCAGATACGCAGTATTTT.

This clonotype has a count of ten or more. The chain recombines TRBV20-1 with TRBJ2-3; D call uncertain. Trimming left V 6 bases short and J 4 bases short, with 11 bases between. CDR3 length: 12 residues. The germline V gene encodes CDR1 DFQATT and CDR2 SNEGSKA (reference sequence). The CDR3: CSAPGSADTQYF. In DNA form, the CDR3 reads TGCAGTGCCCCTGGCTCCGCAGATACGCAGTATTTT.

This clonotype was observed a few times. V usage is TRBV15 and J usage is TRBJ2-5; 9 bases agree with TRBD1. The length of the CDR3 is 16 residues. The germline CDR1 and CDR2 sequences are LNHNV and YYDKDF (reference sequence). Losses at the gene ends were 1 base for V and 2 bases for J; bases not matched to a gene: 5. The CDR3 DNA follows: TGTGCCACCAGCAGAGCCGGGACAGGGCGGCAAGAGACCCAGTACTTC. Amino acids: CATSRAGTGRQETQYF.

This clonotype has ten or more counts. At one end, the junction sequence differs from germline, possibly due to a read error. This rearrangement joins TRBV5-1 to TRBJ1-1; D is possibly TRBD1 (5 bases). The germline V gene encodes CDR1 SGHRS and CDR2 YFSETQ. CDR3 length: 14 residues. The CDR3 loop reads CASSSGTANTEAFF. The CDR3 DNA is TGTGCCAGCTCCTCCGGGACGGCGAACACTGAAGCTTTCTTT.

The sample holds many counts of this clonotype. The genes are TRBV5-1 and TRBJ1-1; the D gene is possibly TRBD1 (5 bases). Trimming removed 4 bases at V and 4 bases at J, with 11 bases between. The V gene's germline CDR1 is SGHRS and CDR2 YFSETQ. This CDR3 has 13 residues. The CDR3 DNA reads as TGCGCCAGCAGCCGGGGGGGTCGCACTGAAGCTTTCTTT. It encodes CASSRGGRTEAFF.

The gene calls are TRBV7-6 and TRBJ1-1, with D maybe TRBD1 (5 bases). Trimming took 7 bases from V and 1 from J, leaving 10 bases between them. CDR3 length equals 13 residues. From germline, CDR1 is SGHVS and CDR2 FNYEAQ. The CDR3 DNA reads as TGTGCCAGCAACAGGCAGGCGAACACTGAAGCTTTCTTT. Encoded protein: CASNRQANTEAFF.

V and J are TRBV24-1 and TRBJ1-5, with 7 bases that match TRBD1. CDR1 and CDR2 (germline): KGHDR, SFDVKD. V dropped 9 bases and J dropped 0; count of bases not matched to a gene: 1. This CDR3 region has 13 residues. The CDR3 sequence is CATGTDSNQPQHF. The CDR3 nucleotides read TGTGCCACCGGGACAGATAGCAATCAGCCCCAGCATTTT.

This clonotype was found a few times. The V and J genes are TRBV4-2 and TRBJ1-2, with 7 bases matching TRBD1. V shed 4 bases and J 8 bases; nucleotides not matched to a gene: 13. CDR3 length: 15 residues. The germline CDR1 and CDR2 sequences are LGHNA and YNFKEQ. The CDR3 DNA sequence: TGTGCCAGCAGCCGGGTTACAGGGGAAGATAAGGGCTACACCTTC. Its translation: CASSRVTGEDKGYTF.

This rearrangement joins TRBV6-6 to TRBJ2-5, with 9 positions matching TRBD1. Germline V gives CDR1 MNHNY, CDR2 SVGAGI (reference sequence). Losses at the gene ends were 8 bases for V and 3 bases for J; bases not matched to a gene: 4. The CDR3 sequence is 13 residues long. The CDR3 sequence: CASGGTGKETQYF. The CDR3 DNA reads as TGTGCCAGCGGAGGGACAGGGAAAGAGACCCAGTACTTC.

CDR3 region: CASSLAVSTGANVLTF. In DNA, the CDR3 is TGTGCCAGCAGCTTGGCCGTTAGCACTGGGGCCAACGTCCTGACTTTC. The chain carries TRBV5-5 and TRBJ2-6, with D unresolved. The CDR3 consists of 16 residues. Germline V gene lookup returns CDR1 SGHKS and CDR2 YYEKEE (reference sequence). V dropped 0 bases and J dropped 2 bases, with 9 bases sitting between them.

This clonotype was seen ten or more times. The chain employs TRBV10-3 and TRBJ2-7, with 12 bases aligning to TRBD1. Germline lookup yields CDR1 ENHRY and CDR2 SYGVKD. The V and J ends lost 5 bases and 5 bases, in that order; junction bases with no gene match: 4. The CDR3 loop spans 14 amino acids. The CDR3 spells CAISWDRGRNEQYF. The CDR3 nucleotides read TGTGCCATCAGTTGGGACAGGGGGCGAAACGAGCAGTACTTC.

This clonotype was found a few times. The V call is TRBV29-1, the J call TRBJ2-1, with TRBD2 matching over 8 bases. The J segment lost 8 bases and the V segment lost 3 bases, leaving 6 bases of the junction unmatched. The CDR3 totals 13 residues. Looked up from germline, CDR1 is SQVTM and CDR2 is ANQGSEA. DNA of the CDR3: TGCAGCGTTGATTCGGGAGGGAGGGATGAGCAGTTCTTC. Its translation: CSVDSGGRDEQFF.

This chain links TRBV5-1 with TRBJ2-1, with 7 bases aligning to TRBD2. CDR1 and CDR2 (germline): SGHRS, YFSETQ. This CDR3 is built from 16 residues. The V segment lost 1 base and the J segment 3 bases; nucleotides outside the gene matches: 7. The CDR3 here is CASSLMLGGDYNEQFF. DNA for the CDR3: TGCGCCAGCAGCTTGATGTTGGGGGGGGACTACAATGAGCAGTTCTTC.

This clonotype was picked up a small number of times. CDR3 residues: CSARPPAGGPSGELFF. The CDR3 nucleotides read TGCAGTGCTAGACCGCCAGCGGGGGGGCCCTCCGGGGAGCTGTTTTTT. The rearrangement joins TRBV20-1 to TRBJ2-2, with TRBD2 matching over 10 bases. Germline assignment: CDR1 DFQATT and CDR2 SNEGSKA (reference sequence). CDR3 size: 16 residues. The V and J ends lost 2 bases and 6 bases, in that order; junction bases with no gene match: 9.

There are a few counts of this clonotype. The genes are TRBV3-1 and TRBJ1-5; no definite D call. Germline CDR1 and CDR2: LGHDT and YNNKEL (reference sequence). V was shortened by 0 bases and J by 0 bases, with 6 bases between the two germline ends. This CDR3 has 15 amino acids. The CDR3 region has the DNA TGTGCCAGCAGCCAAGACCCCCTTAGCAATCAGCCCCAGCATTTT. It is translated as CASSQDPLSNQPQHF.